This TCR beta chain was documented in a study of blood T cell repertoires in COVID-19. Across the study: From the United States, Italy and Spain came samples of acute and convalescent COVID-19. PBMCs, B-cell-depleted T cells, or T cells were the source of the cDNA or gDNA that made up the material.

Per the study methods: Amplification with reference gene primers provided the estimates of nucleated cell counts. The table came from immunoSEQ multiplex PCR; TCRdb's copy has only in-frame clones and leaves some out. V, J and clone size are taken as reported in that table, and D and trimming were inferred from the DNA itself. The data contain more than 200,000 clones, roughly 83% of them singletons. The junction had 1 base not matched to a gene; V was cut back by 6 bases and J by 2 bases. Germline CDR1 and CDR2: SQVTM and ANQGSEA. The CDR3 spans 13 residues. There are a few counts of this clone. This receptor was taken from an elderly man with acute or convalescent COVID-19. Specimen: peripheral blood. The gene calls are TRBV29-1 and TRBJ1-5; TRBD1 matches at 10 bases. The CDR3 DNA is TGCAGCGTGACAGGGGGCGGCAATCAGCCCCAGCATTTT. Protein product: CSVTGGGNQPQHF.